The sequence of this T cell receptor beta chain was determined in a study of blood T cell repertoires in COVID-19. Study context: The United States, Italy and Spain were the sources of the acute and convalescent COVID-19 samples. Nucleic acid was either cDNA or gDNA, and it came from T cells, B-cell-depleted T cells, or PBMCs.

The V gene end was trimmed by 5 bases and the J gene end by 2 bases; junction bases not matched to a gene: 6. The length of the CDR3 is 16 residues. CDR1 is SGHVS, CDR2 FQNEAQ, per germline. Per the study methods: Reference gene primer amplification gave estimated nucleated cell counts. The table came from immunoSEQ multiplex PCR; TCRdb's copy has only in-frame clones and leaves some out. That table gives V, J and clone size, and the DNA gave D and trimming. The sample carries 95,000 to 150,000 clones, under 90% recorded once. The TCR was taken from a woman aged 70-85 years with acute or convalescent COVID-19. The chain is built from TRBV7-8 and TRBJ1-2, with 12 bases identical to TRBD1. Sequenced material: peripheral blood. The DNA of the CDR3 is TGTGCCAGCAGCCCCGGGACAGGGGGCGCCAACTATGGCTACACCTTC. It encodes CASSPGTGGANYGYTF.